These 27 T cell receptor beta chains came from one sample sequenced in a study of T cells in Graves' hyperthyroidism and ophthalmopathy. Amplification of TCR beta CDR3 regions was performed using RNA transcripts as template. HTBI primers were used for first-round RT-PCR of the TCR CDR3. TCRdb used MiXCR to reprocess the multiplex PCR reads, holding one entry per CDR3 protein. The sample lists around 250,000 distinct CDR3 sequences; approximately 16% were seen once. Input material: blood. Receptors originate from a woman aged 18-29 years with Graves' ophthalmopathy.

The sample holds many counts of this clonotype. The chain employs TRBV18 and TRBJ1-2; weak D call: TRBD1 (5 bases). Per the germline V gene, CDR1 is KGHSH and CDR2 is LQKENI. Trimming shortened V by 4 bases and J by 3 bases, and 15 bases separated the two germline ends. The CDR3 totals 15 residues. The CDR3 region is CASSLDRAVYYGYTF. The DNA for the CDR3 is TGTGCCAGCTCACTAGACAGAGCTGTTTACTATGGCTACACCTTC.

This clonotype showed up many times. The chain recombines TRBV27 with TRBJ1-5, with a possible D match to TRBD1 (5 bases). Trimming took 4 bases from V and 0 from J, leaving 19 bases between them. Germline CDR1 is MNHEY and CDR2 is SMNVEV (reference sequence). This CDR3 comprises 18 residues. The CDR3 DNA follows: TGTGCCAGCAGTTATCGCCAAGGGAGGGGCTATAGCAATCAGCCCCAGCATTTT. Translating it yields CASSYRQGRGYSNQPQHF.

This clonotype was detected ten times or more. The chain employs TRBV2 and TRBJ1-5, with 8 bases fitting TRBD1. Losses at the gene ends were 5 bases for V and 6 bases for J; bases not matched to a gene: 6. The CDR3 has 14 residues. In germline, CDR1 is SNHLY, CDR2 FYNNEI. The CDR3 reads CASSPDRGTQPQHF. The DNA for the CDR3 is TGTGCCAGCAGTCCCGACAGGGGCACTCAGCCCCAGCATTTT.

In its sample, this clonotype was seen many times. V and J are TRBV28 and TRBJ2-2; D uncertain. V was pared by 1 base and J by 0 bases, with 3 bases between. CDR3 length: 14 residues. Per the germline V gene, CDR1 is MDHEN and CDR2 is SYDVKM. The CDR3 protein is CASSLFSNTGELFF. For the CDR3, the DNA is TGTGCCAGCAGTTTATTCTCGAACACCGGGGAGCTGTTTTTT. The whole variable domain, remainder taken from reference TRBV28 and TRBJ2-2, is DVKVTQSSRYLVKRTGEKVFLECVQDMDHENMFWYRQDPGLGLRLIYFSYDVKMKEKGDIPEGYSVSREKKERFSLILESASTNQTSMYLCASSLFSNTGELFFGEGSRLTVL.

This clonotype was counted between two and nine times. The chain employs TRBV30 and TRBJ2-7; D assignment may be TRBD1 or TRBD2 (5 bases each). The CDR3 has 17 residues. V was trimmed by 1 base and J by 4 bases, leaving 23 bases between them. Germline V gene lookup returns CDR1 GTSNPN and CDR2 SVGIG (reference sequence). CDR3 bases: TGTGCCTGGAGTGCCCCCCTCCGGGACCCTAATTTTTACGAGCAGTACTTC. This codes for CAWSAPLRDPNFYEQYF.

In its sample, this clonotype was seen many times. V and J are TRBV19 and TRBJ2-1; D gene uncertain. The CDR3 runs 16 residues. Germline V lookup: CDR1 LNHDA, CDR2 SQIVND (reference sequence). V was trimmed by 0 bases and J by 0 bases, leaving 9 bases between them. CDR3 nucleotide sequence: TGTGCCAGTAGTATAGAGGCCTCGAGCTCCTACAATGAGCAGTTCTTC. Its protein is CASSIEASSSYNEQFF.

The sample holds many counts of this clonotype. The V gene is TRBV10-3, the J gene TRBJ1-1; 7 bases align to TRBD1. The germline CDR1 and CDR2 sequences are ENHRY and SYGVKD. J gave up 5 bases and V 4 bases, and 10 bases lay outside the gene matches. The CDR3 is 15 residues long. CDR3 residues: CAISGRTGAGTEAFF. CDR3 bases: TGTGCCATCAGTGGGAGAACAGGGGCGGGGACTGAAGCTTTCTTT.

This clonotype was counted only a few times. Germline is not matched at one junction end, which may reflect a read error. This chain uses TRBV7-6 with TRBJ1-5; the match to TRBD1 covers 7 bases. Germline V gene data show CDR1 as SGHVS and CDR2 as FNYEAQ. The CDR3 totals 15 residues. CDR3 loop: CPSSLDSTGFQPQHF. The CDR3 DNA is TGTCCCAGCAGCTTAGATTCGACAGGGTTCCAGCCCCAGCATTTT.

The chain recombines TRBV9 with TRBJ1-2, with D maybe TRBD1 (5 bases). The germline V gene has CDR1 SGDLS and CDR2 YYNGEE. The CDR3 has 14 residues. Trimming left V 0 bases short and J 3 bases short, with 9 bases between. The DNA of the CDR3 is TGTGCCAGCAGCGTAGAGGCAGGGCACTATGGCTACACCTTC. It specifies CASSVEAGHYGYTF.

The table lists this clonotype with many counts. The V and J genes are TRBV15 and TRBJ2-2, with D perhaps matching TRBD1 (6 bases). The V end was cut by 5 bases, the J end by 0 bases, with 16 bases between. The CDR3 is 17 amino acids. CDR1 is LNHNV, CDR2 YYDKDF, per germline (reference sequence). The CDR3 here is CATSGLSGAPNTGELFF. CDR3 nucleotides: TGTGCCACCAGCGGCCTTTCAGGGGCCCCGAACACCGGGGAGCTGTTTTTT.

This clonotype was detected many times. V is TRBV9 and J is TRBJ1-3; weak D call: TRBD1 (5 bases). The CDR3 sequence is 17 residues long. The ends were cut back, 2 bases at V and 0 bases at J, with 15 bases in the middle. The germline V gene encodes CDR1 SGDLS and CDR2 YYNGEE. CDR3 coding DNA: TGTGCCAGCAGCGTCGGGACTGCCTTCACCTCTGGAAACACCATATATTTT. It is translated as CASSVGTAFTSGNTIYF.

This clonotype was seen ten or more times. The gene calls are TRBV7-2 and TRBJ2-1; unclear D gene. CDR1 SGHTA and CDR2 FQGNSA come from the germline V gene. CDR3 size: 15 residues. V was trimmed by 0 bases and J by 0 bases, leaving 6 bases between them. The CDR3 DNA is TGTGCCAGCAGCTTAGCGCGGAACTCCTACAATGAGCAGTTCTTC. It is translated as CASSLARNSYNEQFF.

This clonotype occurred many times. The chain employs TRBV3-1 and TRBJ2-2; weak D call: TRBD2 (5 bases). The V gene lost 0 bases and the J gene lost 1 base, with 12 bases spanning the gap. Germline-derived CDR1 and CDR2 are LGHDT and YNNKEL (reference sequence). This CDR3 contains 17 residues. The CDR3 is CASSQELSGRNTGELFF. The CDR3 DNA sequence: TGTGCCAGCAGCCAAGAGCTTTCGGGAAGGAACACCGGGGAGCTGTTTTTT.

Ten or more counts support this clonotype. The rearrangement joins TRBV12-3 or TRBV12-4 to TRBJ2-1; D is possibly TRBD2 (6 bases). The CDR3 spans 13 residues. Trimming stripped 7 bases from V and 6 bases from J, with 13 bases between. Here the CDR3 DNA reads TGTGCCAGCACCAGACTAGGGCCCAATGAGCAGTTCTTC. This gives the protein CASTRLGPNEQFF.

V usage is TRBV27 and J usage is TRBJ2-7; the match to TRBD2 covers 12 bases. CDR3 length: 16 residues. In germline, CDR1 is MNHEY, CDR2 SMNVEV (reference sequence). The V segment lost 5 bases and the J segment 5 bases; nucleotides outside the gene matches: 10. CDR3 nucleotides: TGTGCCAGCAGTCAACGGGGGCCTAGCGGGGGGGACGAGCAGTACTTC. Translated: CASSQRGPSGGDEQYF.

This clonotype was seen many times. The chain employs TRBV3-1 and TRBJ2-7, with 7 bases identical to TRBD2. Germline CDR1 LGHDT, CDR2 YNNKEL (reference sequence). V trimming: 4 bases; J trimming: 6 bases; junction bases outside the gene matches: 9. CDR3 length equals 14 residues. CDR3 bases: TGTGCCAGCAGCCTAGCGGGCAGTAACAGCGAGCAGTACTTC. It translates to CASSLAGSNSEQYF.

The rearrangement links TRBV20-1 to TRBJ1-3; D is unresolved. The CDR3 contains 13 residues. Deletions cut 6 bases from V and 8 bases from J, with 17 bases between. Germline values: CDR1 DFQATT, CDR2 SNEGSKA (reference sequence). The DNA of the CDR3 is TGCAGTGCCCCGTTCGCAGGCGGGGACACCATATATTTT. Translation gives CSAPFAGGDTIYF.

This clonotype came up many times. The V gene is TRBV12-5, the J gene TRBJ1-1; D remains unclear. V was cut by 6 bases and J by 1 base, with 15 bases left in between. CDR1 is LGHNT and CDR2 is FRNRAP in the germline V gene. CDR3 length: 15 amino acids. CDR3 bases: TGTGCTAGTGGCCGATCACCGGACGGGAACACTGAAGCTTTCTTT. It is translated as CASGRSPDGNTEAFF.

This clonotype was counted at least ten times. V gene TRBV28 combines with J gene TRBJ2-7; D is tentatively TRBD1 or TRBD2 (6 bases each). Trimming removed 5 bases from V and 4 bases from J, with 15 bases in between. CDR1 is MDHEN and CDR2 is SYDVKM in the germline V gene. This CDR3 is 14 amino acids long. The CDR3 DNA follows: TGTGCCAGCAGTGTCAAGGGGGGACGATACGAGCAGTACTTC. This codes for CASSVKGGRYEQYF.

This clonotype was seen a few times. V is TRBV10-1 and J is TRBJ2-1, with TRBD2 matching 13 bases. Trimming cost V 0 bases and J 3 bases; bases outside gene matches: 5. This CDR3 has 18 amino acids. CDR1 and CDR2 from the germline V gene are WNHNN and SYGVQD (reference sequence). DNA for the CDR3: TGCGCCAGCAGTGAGTCCATCCGGACTAGCGGGAGCTACAATGAGCAGTTCTTC. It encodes CASSESIRTSGSYNEQFF.

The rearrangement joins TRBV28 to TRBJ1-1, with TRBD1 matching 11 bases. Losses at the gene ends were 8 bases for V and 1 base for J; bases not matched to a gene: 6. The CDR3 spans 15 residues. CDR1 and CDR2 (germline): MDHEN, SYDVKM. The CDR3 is CASLGQGAWNTEAFF. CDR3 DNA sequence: TGTGCCAGCCTCGGACAGGGGGCTTGGAACACTGAAGCTTTCTTT.

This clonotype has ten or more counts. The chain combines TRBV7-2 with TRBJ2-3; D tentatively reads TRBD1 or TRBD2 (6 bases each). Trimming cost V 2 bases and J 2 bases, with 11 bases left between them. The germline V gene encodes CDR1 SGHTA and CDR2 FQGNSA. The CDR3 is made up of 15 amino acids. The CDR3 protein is CASSLRGGLTDTQYF. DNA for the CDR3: TGTGCCAGCAGCTTAAGAGGGGGACTCACAGATACGCAGTATTTT. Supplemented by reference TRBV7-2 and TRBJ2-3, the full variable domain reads GAGVSQSPSNKVTEKGKDVELRCDPISGHTALYWYRQSLGQGLEFLIYFQGNSAPDKSGLPSDRFSAERTGGSVSTLTIQRTQQEDSAVYLCASSLRGGLTDTQYFGPGTRLTVL.

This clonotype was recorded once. The CDR3 DNA reads as TGTGCCACCAGTGATCCGACTAGCGGGGCTCGTTCGGCCCAGTACTTC. This gives the protein CATSDPTSGARSAQYF. V is TRBV24-1 and J is TRBJ2-5; 11 positions match TRBD2. The CDR3 is made up of 16 amino acids. The V and J ends lost 3 bases and 9 bases, in that order; junction bases with no gene match: 11. From germline, CDR1 is KGHDR and CDR2 SFDVKD.

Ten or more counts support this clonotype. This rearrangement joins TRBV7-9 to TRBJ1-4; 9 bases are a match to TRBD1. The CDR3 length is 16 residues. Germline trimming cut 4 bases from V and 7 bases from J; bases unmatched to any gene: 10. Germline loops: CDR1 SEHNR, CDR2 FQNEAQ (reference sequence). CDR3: CASSSGNTGGLEKLFF. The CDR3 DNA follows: TGTGCCAGCAGCTCAGGGAATACAGGGGGCCTTGAAAAACTGTTTTTT.

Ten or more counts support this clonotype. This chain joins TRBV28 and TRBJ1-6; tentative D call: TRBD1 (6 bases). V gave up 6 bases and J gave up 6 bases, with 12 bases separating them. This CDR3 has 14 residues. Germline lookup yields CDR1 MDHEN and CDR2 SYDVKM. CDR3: CASRPGHLNSPLHF. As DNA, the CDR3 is TGTGCCAGCAGACCGGGACACCTTAATTCACCCCTCCACTTT.

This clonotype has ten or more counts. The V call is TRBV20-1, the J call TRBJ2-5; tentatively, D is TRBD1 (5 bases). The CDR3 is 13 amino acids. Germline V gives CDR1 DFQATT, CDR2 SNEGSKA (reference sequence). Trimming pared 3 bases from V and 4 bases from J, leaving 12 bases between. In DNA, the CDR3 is TGCAGTGCTAGGGGCAGGGTAGGAGAGACCCAGTACTTC. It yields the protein CSARGRVGETQYF.

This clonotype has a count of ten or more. This CDR3 is CASSLGDGRTSGATDTQYF. The CDR3, as DNA: TGCGCCAGCAGCTTGGGTGACGGTCGGACTAGCGGGGCCACAGATACGCAGTATTTT. The V call is TRBV5-1, the J call TRBJ2-3, with TRBD2 matching 12 bases. The V and J ends lost 0 bases and 2 bases, in that order; junction bases with no gene match: 10. The CDR3 extends over 19 amino acids. Germline-derived CDR1 and CDR2 are SGHRS and YFSETQ.